One sample yielded the 6 T cell receptor beta chains listed below, sequenced in a study of shared clonotypes between healthy human individuals. The assay was immunoSEQ multiplex PCR, and TCRdb's table has in-frame clones only and misses some. This sample yields approximately 1.4 million clones, of which around 98% are seen a single time; 0.4% to 0.45% belongs to the top ten. The sample taken for sequencing was naive CD4+ T cells sorted from blood. As to subset: CD45RA+ positively selected. These TCRs come from a young man in good health.

This clone was seen a single time. The chain joins TRBV10-3 to TRBJ2-3; 8 nucleotides align to TRBD1. The length of the CDR3 is 16 residues. V dropped 3 bases and J dropped 6; count of bases not matched to a gene: 11. The germline V gene encodes CDR1 ENHRY and CDR2 SYGVKD. The CDR3: CAISDLGQGARDTQYF. In DNA, the CDR3 is TGTGCCATCAGTGATTTGGGGCAGGGGGCGCGTGATACGCAGTATTTT.

This chain joins TRBV28 and TRBJ2-1; 9 bases map to TRBD1. Looked up from germline, CDR1 is MDHEN and CDR2 is SYDVKM. The CDR3 runs 15 residues. J gave up 4 bases and V 6 bases, and 7 bases lay outside the gene matches. The CDR3 DNA reads TGTGCCAGCAGCATCGGACAGGGGTGGTACAATGAGCAGTTCTTC. Translation: CASSIGQGWYNEQFF.

The V gene is TRBV5-1, the J gene TRBJ2-3; no clear D gene. CDR3 size: 15 residues. Germline V gene sequence: CDR1 SGHRS, CDR2 YFSETQ. Trimming removed 2 bases at V and 0 bases at J, with 10 bases between. The CDR3 spells CASSFLSSSTDTQYF. The CDR3 DNA follows: TGCGCCAGCAGCTTCCTGAGCTCTAGCACAGATACGCAGTATTTT.

The chain combines TRBV7-9 with TRBJ2-1; possible D gene TRBD1, 5 bases. Germline CDR1 reads SEHNR; CDR2 reads FQNEAQ (reference sequence). The CDR3 has 10 residues. V lost 8 bases, J lost 10 bases, and 9 bases lay in between. The CDR3 region is CASAAGEQFF. The DNA of the CDR3 is TGTGCCAGCGCTGCAGGGGAGCAGTTCTTC.

Notes on this clone: Different DNA sequences within this sample yield the same CDR3. The chain combines TRBV11-2 with TRBJ2-3; 8 nucleotides match TRBD2. In germline, CDR1 is SGHAT, CDR2 FQNNGV. This CDR3 comprises 16 residues. With 5 bases clipped from V and 0 bases from J, the junction kept 7 bases outside the gene matches. CDR3 sequence: CASSLGAGGSTDTQYF. CDR3 sequence (DNA): TGTGCCAGCAGCCTTGGGGCGGGAGGTAGCACAGATACGCAGTATTTT.

The rearrangement joins TRBV7-2 to TRBJ2-3; tentatively, D is TRBD1 or TRBD2 (6 bases each). CDR1 SGHTA and CDR2 FQGNSA come from the germline V gene. V shed 7 bases and J shed 1 base, with 18 bases lying between them. The CDR3 is 16 amino acids. The CDR3: CASTIDGGGRTDTQYF. The CDR3 DNA is TGTGCCAGCACCATAGACGGTGGGGGGCGCACAGATACGCAGTATTTT.